These 5 T cell receptor beta chains originate from one sample sequenced in a study of Graves' ophthalmopathy and Graves' hyperthyroidism. Amplification of TCR beta CDR3 regions used RNA transcripts. Investigators did first-round RT-PCR with HTBI primers, then second-round multiplex PCR. TCRdb recomputed calls from the multiplex PCR reads with MiXCR, one row per CDR3 protein. In the table there are about 740,000 distinct CDR3 sequences, roughly 41% of which are singletons. Sequenced input: peripheral blood. The source of these receptors is an adult man with Graves' ophthalmopathy.

This clonotype was picked up a small number of times. The chain combines TRBV10-3 with TRBJ2-7; D assignment may be TRBD1 or TRBD2 (5 bases each). This CDR3 has 13 amino acids. V was clipped by 10 bases and J by 2 bases, with 15 bases between them. Looked up from germline, CDR1 is ENHRY and CDR2 is SYGVKD. The CDR3 protein is CATLRGRTYEQYF. The CDR3 nucleotides read TGTGCCACCCTCCGGGGACGGACCTACGAGCAGTACTTC.

The chain carries TRBV7-9 and TRBJ1-5, with D perhaps matching TRBD1 (5 bases). Germline V gives CDR1 SEHNR, CDR2 FQNEAQ (reference sequence). V was trimmed by 5 bases and J by 6 bases, leaving 20 bases between them. CDR3 length: 16 residues. The CDR3 loop is CASSQAGRADFQPQHF. In DNA form, the CDR3 reads TGTGCCAGCAGCCAAGCTGGCAGGGCCGATTTTCAGCCCCAGCATTTT.

V and J are TRBV11-2 and TRBJ2-7, with TRBD2 identical over 8 bases. Germline V gene sequence: CDR1 SGHAT, CDR2 FQNNGV. Losses at the gene ends were 5 bases for V and 4 bases for J; bases not matched to a gene: 10. The CDR3 has 15 amino acids. CDR3 sequence reads: CASSAEPGLVYEQYF. The DNA of the CDR3 is TGTGCCAGCAGCGCCGAACCGGGACTAGTTTACGAGCAGTACTTC. The complete variable domain, with remaining parts taken from reference TRBV11-2 and TRBJ2-7, reads EAGVAQSPRYKIIEKRQSVAFWCNPISGHATLYWYQQILGQGPKLLIQFQNNGVVDDSQLPKDRFSAERLKGVDSTLKIQPAKLEDSAVYLCASSAEPGLVYEQYFGPGTRLTVT.

V is TRBV7-2 and J is TRBJ2-5; maybe TRBD2 (5 bases). Germline V CDR1 and CDR2: SGHTA, FQGNSA. CDR3 size: 17 residues. Trimming removed 1 base at V and 2 bases at J, with 17 bases between. CDR3 DNA: TGTGCCAGCAGCTTAGGTAGCTGGGTTACGGGGCAAGAGACCCAGTACTTC. This encodes CASSLGSWVTGQETQYF.

The CDR3 DNA reads as TGTGCCAGCAGTGAATTTAACGCGGGTTTCCAAGAGACCCAGTACTTC. The encoded protein is CASSEFNAGFQETQYF. The V gene is TRBV25-1, the J gene TRBJ2-5, with TRBD2 as a possible D gene (5 bases). V lost 1 base and J 1 base, leaving 13 bases between the germline ends. The CDR3 runs to 16 residues. The germline CDR1 and CDR2 sequences are MGHDK and SYGVNS.